The present T cell receptor beta chain was sequenced within a study of blood T cell repertoires in COVID-19. Overall study context: Nucleic acid was either cDNA or gDNA, and it came from T cells, B-cell-depleted T cells, or PBMCs.

The assay was immunoSEQ multiplex PCR, and TCRdb's table has in-frame clones only and misses some. The sample lists under 80,000 clones, 80% to 90% occurring once. Germline V lookup: CDR1 ENHRY, CDR2 SYGVKD. V was shortened by 4 bases and J by 5 bases, with 14 bases between the two germline ends. This CDR3 comprises 14 residues. This chain links TRBV10-3 with TRBJ1-1; TRBD1 is a possible D gene (6 bases). The sequenced sample was peripheral blood. This TCR was sampled from an older man with active or convalescent COVID-19. DNA of the CDR3: TGTGCCATCAGTGCGGACAGTAGGGCAACTGAAGCTTTCTTT. As protein: CAISADSRATEAFF.